Below, 30 T cell receptor beta chains from the same sample are listed, as sequenced in a study of identifying expanded T cells in peripheral blood. Sequenced by immunoSEQ multiplex PCR; TCRdb stores in-frame clones only, minus some. The sample lists 85,000 to 90,000 clones, approximately 86% occurring once. The sample taken for sequencing was blood. These receptors came from a person aged 18-70 years in good health.

A single count supports this clone. The rearrangement uses TRBV10-3 and TRBJ1-1, with D unclear. V lost 6 bases and J 1 base, leaving 12 bases between the germline ends. Germline-derived CDR1 and CDR2 are ENHRY and SYGVKD. This CDR3 has 14 amino acids. The CDR3 loop is CAIRFSQQNTEAFF. The CDR3 bases are TGTGCCATCAGGTTCAGCCAACAGAACACTGAAGCTTTCTTT.

The rearrangement links TRBV5-8 to TRBJ1-5; perhaps TRBD1 as D (5 bases). The V gene lost 4 bases and the J gene lost 6 bases, with 11 bases spanning the gap. The CDR3 covers 13 residues. Per germline, CDR1 SGHTS and CDR2 YDEGEE. The CDR3 protein is CASSLSRGQPQHF. The CDR3 DNA is TGTGCCAGCAGCCTTTCTAGGGGTCAGCCCCAGCATTTT.

CDR3 in amino acids: CASSMSGWRSNQPQHF. The CDR3 nucleotides read TGTGCCAGTAGTATGTCAGGGTGGAGGAGCAATCAGCCCCAGCATTTT. V usage is TRBV19 and J usage is TRBJ1-5, with D possibly being TRBD1 (5 bases). Trimming left V 3 bases short and J 1 base short, with 13 bases between. The CDR3 has 16 amino acids. CDR1 LNHDA and CDR2 SQIVND come from the germline V gene (reference sequence). Drawing the rest from reference TRBV19 and TRBJ1-5, the complete variable domain is DGGITQSPKYLFRKEGQNVTLSCEQNLNHDAMYWYRQDPGQGLRLIYYSQIVNDFQKGDIAEGYSVSREKKESFPLTVTSAQKNPTAFYLCASSMSGWRSNQPQHFGDGTRLSIL.

The chain uses TRBV29-1 and TRBJ2-1; a weak D match, TRBD2 (6 bases). The CDR3 runs to 12 residues. V lost 5 bases and J lost 8, with 13 bases in between. From germline, CDR1 is SQVTM and CDR2 ANQGSEA. CDR3 bases: TGCAGCGTTACCGCGGGGTGGGATGAGCAGTTCTTC. Its translation: CSVTAGWDEQFF.

The chain carries TRBV11-2 and TRBJ2-5, with TRBD1 matching over 9 bases. The CDR3 is 15 amino acids. Germline trimming cut 5 bases from V and 5 bases from J; bases unmatched to any gene: 9. CDR1 and CDR2 (germline): SGHAT, FQNNGV. The CDR3 bases are TGTGCCAGCAGCCCAGCGGGACAGGGTGGGGAGACCCAGTACTTC. It yields the protein CASSPAGQGGETQYF.

The chain joins TRBV4-1 to TRBJ1-1; weak D call: TRBD1 (6 bases). Between the trimmed V and J ends, which lost 0 bases and 1 base, there was a span of 21 bases. The germline V gene encodes CDR1 MGHRA and CDR2 YSYEKL. The CDR3 spans 19 residues. The CDR3 DNA reads as TGCGCCAGCAGCCAAGATGCGGCGGCAGGGGCTTTCCCGAACACTGAAGCTTTCTTT. Translating it yields CASSQDAAAGAFPNTEAFF.

As concerns this clone: This sample includes further DNA sequences coding for the same CDR3. The rearrangement joins TRBV15 to TRBJ2-1; D not resolved. Per the germline V gene, CDR1 is LNHNV and CDR2 is YYDKDF (reference sequence). Between the trimmed V and J ends, which lost 0 bases and 6 bases, there was a span of 6 bases. The CDR3 extends over 13 amino acids. This chain's CDR3 is CATSRERGNEQFF. As DNA, the CDR3 is TGTGCCACCAGCAGAGAGCGAGGCAATGAGCAGTTCTTC.

J is TRBJ1-2 and V is TRBV5-1; D remains unclear. The CDR3 runs to 14 residues. In germline, CDR1 is SGHRS, CDR2 YFSETQ. V dropped 1 base and J dropped 8 bases, with 15 bases sitting between them. CDR3 sequence (DNA): TGCGCCAGCAGCTTGTTAGCGACAACCGAGGGCTACACCTTC. Translating it yields CASSLLATTEGYTF.

The chain combines TRBV7-9 with TRBJ2-3; D not resolved. The germline V gene has CDR1 SEHNR and CDR2 FQNEAQ (reference sequence). V dropped 5 bases and J dropped 4 bases, with 10 bases sitting between them. The CDR3 spans 13 residues. Here the CDR3 reads CASSLTSADTQYF. The CDR3 DNA follows: TGTGCCAGCAGCCTCACGAGCGCAGATACGCAGTATTTT.

The J gene is TRBJ2-7, the V gene TRBV2; D unclear. CDR1 and CDR2 from the germline V gene are SNHLY and FYNNEI. This CDR3 contains 13 residues. V was clipped by 3 bases and J by 5 bases, with 11 bases between them. DNA for the CDR3: TGTGCCAGCAGTGAGGTGAGAATAGACGAGCAGTACTTC. Translation gives CASSEVRIDEQYF.

This chain links TRBV6-5 with TRBJ1-6; D perhaps matches TRBD1 (6 bases). The CDR3 is 15 residues long. Per germline, CDR1 MNHEY and CDR2 SVGAGI. Trimming took 5 bases from V and 6 from J, leaving 14 bases between them. CDR3: CASSRGQGSNSPLHF. CDR3 nucleotides: TGTGCCAGCAGTAGAGGGCAGGGGAGTAATTCACCCCTCCACTTT.

The rearrangement uses TRBV29-1 and TRBJ2-7; D is perhaps TRBD2 (6 bases). CDR3 length: 11 residues. CDR1 and CDR2 (germline): SQVTM, ANQGSEA. The ends were cut back, 6 bases at V and 4 bases at J, with 10 bases in the middle. CDR3 sequence: CSVQEGYEQYF. CDR3 DNA sequence: TGCAGCGTCCAGGAGGGGTACGAGCAGTACTTC.

V gene TRBV25-1 combines with J gene TRBJ2-7; TRBD1 is a possible D gene (5 bases). There are 14 residues in the CDR3. Germline loops: CDR1 MGHDK, CDR2 SYGVNS. Between the trimmed V and J ends, which lost 2 bases and 1 base, there was a span of 9 bases. The CDR3 is CASSEQGQSYEQYF. CDR3 DNA: TGTGCCAGCAGTGAACAGGGCCAATCCTACGAGCAGTACTTC.

The chain combines TRBV27 with TRBJ2-3, with TRBD2 matching over 8 bases. Unmatched junction bases numbered 14, after V lost 7 bases and J lost 5 bases. Germline-derived CDR1 and CDR2 are MNHEY and SMNVEV (reference sequence). CDR3 length: 16 residues. The CDR3 protein is CASTFAGLGREDTQYF. CDR3 sequence (DNA): TGTGCCAGCACCTTCGCCGGACTCGGGAGGGAAGATACGCAGTATTTT.

The chain links TRBV6-5 to TRBJ2-5, with a tentative D call TRBD1 (5 bases). Germline loops: CDR1 MNHEY, CDR2 SVGAGI. This CDR3 is built from 13 residues. V was pared by 6 bases and J by 1 base, with 9 bases between. In nucleotides, the CDR3 is TGTGCCAGCAGAAGACAGCTCCAAGAGACCCAGTACTTC. It codes for CASRRQLQETQYF.

The chain combines TRBV6-6 with TRBJ1-6, with TRBD1 as a possible D gene (6 bases). Germline V lookup: CDR1 MNHNY, CDR2 SVGAGI (reference sequence). This CDR3 has 16 residues. Trimming stripped 5 bases from V and 3 bases from J, with 14 bases between. The CDR3 is CASSPKPQGYNSPLHF. CDR3 coding DNA: TGTGCCAGCAGTCCGAAACCACAGGGCTATAATTCACCCCTCCACTTT.

This clone appeared once. The CDR3 coding sequence is TGTGCCAGCAGCGCCGGGAGGGTAGCTTTCTTT. Translation gives CASSAGRVAFF. This sequence joins TRBV2 and TRBJ1-1; no firm D call. The CDR3 runs to 11 residues. The germline V and J ends were trimmed by 6 bases and 10 bases, with 12 bases remaining between them. Germline CDR1 SNHLY, CDR2 FYNNEI. Variable domain in full (rest from reference TRBV2 and TRBJ1-1): EPEVTQTPSHQVTQMGQEVILRCVPISNHLYFYWYRQILGQKVEFLVSFYNNEISEKSEIFDDQFSVERPDGSNFTLKIRSTKLEDSAMYFCASSAGRVAFFGQGTRLTVV.

The gene calls are TRBV5-1 and TRBJ2-3, with D perhaps TRBD2 (6 bases). The CDR3 length is 16 residues. Germline CDR1 reads SGHRS; CDR2 reads YFSETQ. V gave up 3 bases and J gave up 1 base, with 15 bases separating them. CDR3 sequence: CASSSDPGLRTDTQYF. The CDR3 region has the DNA TGCGCCAGCAGCTCGGATCCGGGACTCCGCACAGATACGCAGTATTTT.

The chain employs TRBV5-1 and TRBJ2-4; D is possibly TRBD1 or TRBD2 (6 bases each). CDR1 SGHRS and CDR2 YFSETQ come from the germline V gene. This CDR3 spans 16 amino acids. The V gene lost 0 bases and the J gene lost 7 bases, with 17 bases spanning the gap. The CDR3 DNA follows: TGCGCCAGCAGCTTGGCCGGCGGGGACACGGGTAACATTCAGTACTTC. It yields the protein CASSLAGGDTGNIQYF. The full variable domain, rest sourced from reference TRBV5-1 and TRBJ2-4, is KAGVTQTPRYLIKTRGQQVTLSCSPISGHRSVSWYQQTPGQGLQFLFEYFSETQRNKGNFPGRFSGRQFSNSRSEMNVSTLELGDSALYLCASSLAGGDTGNIQYFGAGTRLSVL.

This chain connects TRBV9 to TRBJ1-6, with 9 nucleotides matching TRBD1. CDR3 size: 20 residues. The germline V gene has CDR1 SGDLS and CDR2 YYNGEE. Germline trimming cut 0 bases from V and 0 bases from J; bases unmatched to any gene: 10. CDR3 DNA: TGTGCCAGCAGCGTAGTACAGGGGGCTCGGTTATTCTCCTATAATTCACCCCTCCACTTT. Translation: CASSVVQGARLFSYNSPLHF.

The chain is built from TRBV30 and TRBJ1-6; a possible D gene is TRBD1 (5 bases). The CDR3 spans 13 residues. CDR1 and CDR2 (germline): GTSNPN, SVGIG (reference sequence). V lost 8 bases and J 5 bases, leaving 13 bases between the germline ends. CDR3 protein: CAQGASDNSPLHF. In nucleotides, the CDR3 is TGTGCCCAAGGGGCCAGTGATAATTCACCCCTCCACTTT.

V gene TRBV18 combines with J gene TRBJ2-7, with 7 bases that match TRBD1. Per the germline V gene, CDR1 is KGHSH and CDR2 is LQKENI. This CDR3 has 17 amino acids. V was pared by 1 base and J by 0 bases, with 9 bases of the junction left unmatched. CDR3 amino acids: CASSPRGGRGSSYEQYF. In DNA form, the CDR3 reads TGTGCCAGCTCACCACGAGGCGGCAGGGGGAGCTCCTACGAGCAGTACTTC.

The chain employs TRBV6-1 and TRBJ1-5; 7 bases agree with TRBD1. Germline CDR1 reads MNHNS; CDR2 reads SASEGT. Trimming removed 3 bases from V and 4 bases from J; junction bases left unmatched: 3. This CDR3 comprises 14 residues. The chain's CDR3 is CASSEGQSNQPQHF. DNA of the CDR3: TGTGCCAGCAGTGAGGGACAGTCAAATCAGCCCCAGCATTTT.

The rearrangement uses TRBV7-2 and TRBJ2-2; 8 bases align to TRBD1. This CDR3 spans 16 amino acids. Germline V lookup: CDR1 SGHTA, CDR2 FQGNSA. With 6 bases clipped from V and 0 bases from J, the junction kept 6 bases outside the gene matches. CDR3: CASRPRGRTNTGELFF. The CDR3 DNA sequence: TGTGCCAGCAGGCCCAGGGGGCGAACGAACACCGGGGAGCTGTTTTTT.

CDR3: CATLGGWNQPQHF. Here the CDR3 DNA reads TGTGCCACACTGGGGGGTTGGAATCAGCCCCAGCATTTT. V and J are TRBV6-1 and TRBJ1-5, with D perhaps matching TRBD1 (5 bases). Germline CDR1 and CDR2: MNHNS and SASEGT. CDR3 length equals 13 residues. V lost 10 bases to trimming and J lost 4 bases, with 14 bases between them.

The genes are TRBV7-9 and TRBJ1-6, with 7 bases aligning to TRBD1. Germline CDR1 SEHNR, CDR2 FQNEAQ (reference sequence). J lost 10 bases, V lost 2 bases, and 14 bases had no gene match. The length of the CDR3 is 17 residues. DNA for the CDR3: TGTGCCAGCAGCTTAATGGCAGGGGGTTCCTATACGTCACCCCTCCACTTT. This codes for CASSLMAGGSYTSPLHF. Based on the CDR3 plus reference TRBV7-9 and TRBJ1-6, the full variable domain is DTGVSQNPRHKITKRGQNVTFRCDPISEHNRLYWYRQTLGQGPEFLTYFQNEAQLEKSRLLSDRFSAERPKGSFSTLEIQRTEQGDSAMYLCASSLMAGGSYTSPLHFGNGTRLTVT.

Only a few counts were recorded for this clone. This chain joins TRBV11-2 and TRBJ1-1; D is uncertain. Germline V CDR1 and CDR2: SGHAT, FQNNGV. This CDR3 contains 12 residues. V was cut by 3 bases and J by 1 base, with 3 bases left in between. This CDR3 reads CASSFRNTEAFF. CDR3 coding DNA: TGTGCCAGCAGCTTTAGGAACACTGAAGCTTTCTTT.

The chain joins TRBV27 to TRBJ1-2, with D hard to call. This CDR3 region has 16 residues. CDR1 and CDR2 (germline): MNHEY, SMNVEV (reference sequence). V lost 4 bases, J lost 0 bases, and 15 bases lay in between. The CDR3 here is CASSSDFSRANYGYTF. The DNA of the CDR3 is TGTGCCAGCAGTTCAGATTTTAGTCGAGCTAACTATGGCTACACCTTC.

The V and J genes are TRBV7-9 and TRBJ2-2, with D possibly TRBD1 on 6 matching bases. There are 16 residues in the CDR3. Between the trimmed V and J ends, which lost 6 bases and 6 bases, there was a span of 20 bases. CDR1 SEHNR and CDR2 FQNEAQ come from the germline V gene (reference sequence). The CDR3 protein is CASSPLLEGVAGELFF. Here the CDR3 DNA reads TGTGCCAGCAGTCCACTTCTCGAGGGGGTCGCCGGGGAGCTGTTTTTT.

The chain has TRBV5-1 and TRBJ2-5; D is possibly TRBD1 or TRBD2 (6 bases each). The CDR3 covers 15 residues. Germline V gives CDR1 SGHRS, CDR2 YFSETQ. Trimming removed 0 bases from V and 5 bases from J, with 14 bases in between. The CDR3 nucleotides are TGCGCCAGCAGCTTGGGAGGCCAGGGGAGGGAGACCCAGTACTTC. Its protein product is CASSLGGQGRETQYF. Full variable domain (rest looked up from reference TRBV5-1 and TRBJ2-5): KAGVTQTPRYLIKTRGQQVTLSCSPISGHRSVSWYQQTPGQGLQFLFEYFSETQRNKGNFPGRFSGRQFSNSRSEMNVSTLELGDSALYLCASSLGGQGRETQYFGPGTRLLVL.